Each of the 3 T cell receptor beta chains below was sequenced from the same sample in a study of blood T cell repertoires in COVID-19. The method was immunoSEQ multiplex PCR; TCRdb's version includes in-frame clones alone and lacks a portion of them. The table has over 150,000 clones, around 85% seen once; the top ten hold over 0.55%. Material: peripheral blood. The receptors shown here come from a man between 60 and 70 years old with COVID-19, enrolled during active disease.

This clone was observed once. The DNA for the CDR3 is TGTGCCAGCAGCTTGGCGTCCTCGAACACTGAAGCTTTCTTT. Encoded protein: CASSLASSNTEAFF. The chain joins TRBV5-5 to TRBJ1-1; D unresolved. This CDR3 contains 14 residues. Germline V gene sequence: CDR1 SGHKS, CDR2 YYEKEE (reference sequence). Trimming stripped 0 bases from V and 1 base from J, with 7 bases between.

The chain recombines TRBV10-3 with TRBJ2-5; tentatively, D is TRBD2 (6 bases). Trimming pared 0 bases from V and 3 bases from J, leaving 8 bases between. The CDR3 totals 14 residues. Germline loops: CDR1 ENHRY, CDR2 SYGVKD. The CDR3 region is CAISESTREETQYF. CDR3 nucleotides: TGTGCCATCAGTGAGTCGACTAGGGAAGAGACCCAGTACTTC.

V gene TRBV6-5 combines with J gene TRBJ1-2, with TRBD1 identical over 7 bases. The J segment lost 2 bases and the V segment lost 6 bases, leaving 6 bases of the junction unmatched. In germline, CDR1 is MNHEY, CDR2 SVGAGI. The CDR3 is made up of 14 amino acids. Here the CDR3 DNA reads TGTGCCAGCAGACCACTGGGACAGAACTATGGCTACACCTTC. Encoded protein: CASRPLGQNYGYTF.